The T cell receptor (beta chain) under discussion was sequenced for a study of CXCR3-negative and CXCR3-positive naive CD8 T cells. The TRB cDNA libraries were prepared by 5' RACE with UMI labels. For each CDR3 protein, TCRdb gives one entry from its re-call of the 5' RACE reads, without DNA. This table lists more than 45,000 distinct CDR3 sequences. Overall study results and limits: With surface CD5 comparable between naive subsets, TCR strength was estimated using properties derived from the TRB CDR3.

Of note for this clonotype: Its antigen remains unknown.

Germline CDR1 SQVTM, CDR2 ANQGSEA. The CDR3 covers 13 residues. This chain uses TRBV29-1 with TRBJ1-2; TCRdb outputs TRBD1, but without DNA this stays unchecked. Sequencing was done on a sample of memory CD8+ T cells from blood. The sequence derives from a human donor in good health. Some clones in this sample may be carry-over from other donors' samples. CDR3 loop: CSVELGAGHGYTF.